This TCR beta chain was identified during a study of spatial heterogeneity in lung cancer. As regards this clonotype: No antigen is known for it.

Noted time point: sample taken at primary tumor resection. TCRs were sequenced from unsorted whole RNA of tumor, nontumor lung or PBMC. Germline V CDR1 and CDR2: LGHNA, YNFKEQ. V was pared by 4 bases and J by 9 bases, with 9 bases of the junction left unmatched. This CDR3 has 13 residues. MiXCR was run by TCRdb on the 5' RACE reads, yielding one entry per CDR3 protein. This sample has some 21,000 distinct CDR3 sequences, with under 7.5% found just once. Findings and caveats of the study: For expanded intratumoral alpha and beta TCRs, counts tracked tumor mutation counts.

The sequencing used lung tumor tissue, collected at surgery. This receptor was obtained from a male donor with early-stage non-small cell lung cancer. The chain uses TRBV4-2 and TRBJ2-7; 7 bases fit TRBD1. In DNA, the CDR3 is TGTGCCAGCAGCCTTCGAACAGGGGAGTGGCAGTACTTC. Protein: CASSLRTGEWQYF.